The 7 T cell receptor beta chains below come from one sample, sequenced in a study of tumor T cells in aggressive B-cell lymphoma. Produced via immunoSEQ multiplex PCR; TCRdb's table is partial and in-frame only. The sample has roughly 10,000 clones, 80% to 95% seen once. What was sequenced was tumor tissue. These receptors were taken from an adult with diffuse large B cell lymphoma.

This chain uses TRBV11-2 with TRBJ1-1; a weak D match, TRBD1 (6 bases). The germline V gene has CDR1 SGHAT and CDR2 FQNNGV. The CDR3 extends over 18 amino acids. The V end was cut by 3 bases, the J end by 1 base, with 21 bases between. The CDR3 loop is CASSFTIGVVQGNTEAFF. CDR3 nucleotides: TGTGCCAGCAGCTTCACAATCGGAGTGGTACAGGGGAACACTGAAGCTTTCTTT.

V usage is TRBV2 and J usage is TRBJ2-5; D may be TRBD1 (5 bases). This CDR3 is built from 13 residues. V was cut by 2 bases and J by 7 bases, with 11 bases left in between. CDR1 is SNHLY, CDR2 FYNNEI, per germline. CDR3 nucleotides: TGTGCCAGCAGTGAACTGGACACAGGGACCCAGTACTTC. It translates to CASSELDTGTQYF.

The CDR3: CASTPGDVWGHHEQFF. The CDR3 bases are TGTGCCAGCACCCCCGGGGATGTGTGGGGGCATCATGAGCAGTTCTTC. The genes are TRBV2 and TRBJ2-1; tentative D call: TRBD1 (6 bases). The CDR3 sequence is 16 residues long. Germline V gene lookup returns CDR1 SNHLY and CDR2 FYNNEI. The V end was cut by 7 bases, the J end by 8 bases, with 24 bases between.

The V call is TRBV7-2, the J call TRBJ2-7, with unresolved D. CDR3 length equals 11 residues. Germline V CDR1 and CDR2: SGHTA, FQGNSA. V was pared by 5 bases and J by 9 bases, with 11 bases between. CDR3 amino acids: CASSPGIWQYF. Written as DNA, the CDR3 is TGTGCCAGCAGCCCAGGAATCTGGCAGTACTTC. Full variable domain (remainder filled in from reference TRBV7-2 and TRBJ2-7): GAGVSQSPSNKVTEKGKDVELRCDPISGHTALYWYRQSLGQGLEFLIYFQGNSAPDKSGLPSDRFSAERTGGSVSTLTIQRTQQEDSAVYLCASSPGIWQYFGPGTRLTVT.

The chain has TRBV11-2 and TRBJ2-1; 10 bases align to TRBD1. Trimming at V came to 3 bases and at J to 7 bases, leaving 6 bases not matched to a gene. CDR1 is SGHAT, CDR2 FQNNGV, per germline. The CDR3 runs 15 residues. As DNA, the CDR3 is TGTGCCAGCAGCTTCGGGACAGGGGAGGGTAATGAGCAGTTCTTC. Translating gives CASSFGTGEGNEQFF.

The genes are TRBV21-1 and TRBJ2-2; the table's D call of TRBD2 was not tested on the DNA. TRBV21-1 is tagged as a pseudogene. The CDR3 has 15 residues. The CDR3 is CASSIGVPNTGELFF. In nucleotides, the CDR3 is TGTGCCAGCAGCATCGGGGTCCCGAACACCGGGGAGCTGTTTTTT.

This clone was seen a single time. The chain is built from TRBV5-1 and TRBJ1-4; 10 bases map to TRBD1. The CDR3 runs 15 residues. V dropped 6 bases and J dropped 7; count of bases not matched to a gene: 9. Germline assignment: CDR1 SGHRS and CDR2 YFSETQ. CDR3 nucleotides: TGCGCCAGCAACCCGCCCGGGACAGGGGCTGAAAAACTGTTTTTT. Residues: CASNPPGTGAEKLFF.